These 11 T cell receptor beta chains came from one sample sequenced in a study of blood T cells in healthy people across ages. PCR was performed a second time for roughly 7 to 12 cycles using a sample-barcoded 5' primer and a J-beta primer mix. TCRdb ran MiXCR on the 5' RACE reads and lists one entry per CDR3 protein. The sample holds roughly 700,000 distinct CDR3 sequences, around 49% seen once. Sequences were obtained from blood. Every receptor here comes from a woman aged 55-69 years in good health.

The chain carries TRBV4-3 and TRBJ1-2; 7 nucleotides line up with TRBD1. Germline lookup yields CDR1 LGHNA and CDR2 YSLEER. Unmatched junction bases numbered 8, after V lost 0 bases and J lost 4 bases. CDR3 length: 16 amino acids. CDR3 sequence: CASSQDGRGPPYGYTF. The CDR3 DNA follows: TGCGCCAGCAGCCAAGATGGAAGGGGGCCTCCCTATGGCTACACCTTC.

The chain carries TRBV7-8 and TRBJ2-1; 8 nucleotides line up with TRBD2. CDR1 and CDR2 from the germline V gene are SGHVS and FQNEAQ. The CDR3 sequence is 16 residues long. Unmatched junction bases numbered 10, after V lost 5 bases and J lost 4 bases. CDR3 in amino acids: CASSNTGTRPYNEQFF. Written as DNA, the CDR3 is TGTGCCAGCAGCAACACCGGGACTAGACCTTACAATGAGCAGTTCTTC.

The rearrangement joins TRBV6-2 or TRBV6-3 to TRBJ2-2; D may match TRBD1 or TRBD2 (5 bases each). V was cut by 6 bases and J by 2 bases, with 16 bases left in between. Germline CDR1 MNHEY, CDR2 SVGEGT. This CDR3 has 16 residues. The CDR3 protein is CASSLVRGVNTGELFF. In nucleotides, the CDR3 is TGTGCCAGCAGCCTTGTGAGGGGTGTTAACACCGGGGAGCTGTTTTTT.

This clonotype was detected a few times. The CDR3 here is CASSLGAARSYEQYF. The CDR3, as DNA: TGTGCCAGCAGCTTAGGGGCCGCACGGTCCTACGAGCAGTACTTC. The gene calls are TRBV7-2 and TRBJ2-7; D gene unclear. Germline loops: CDR1 SGHTA, CDR2 FQGNSA. V lost 1 base, J lost 1 base, and 11 bases lay in between. The CDR3 has 15 residues.

The chain combines TRBV24-1 with TRBJ1-1; D is ambiguous. The ends were cut back, 8 bases at V and 4 bases at J, with 10 bases in the middle. The germline V gene encodes CDR1 KGHDR and CDR2 SFDVKD. The CDR3 is made up of 12 amino acids. CDR3 sequence reads: CATNGGGTEAFF. The CDR3 DNA reads as TGTGCCACCAACGGTGGAGGCACTGAAGCTTTCTTT.

CDR3 residues: CASSQQGQRGEKLFF. In nucleotides, the CDR3 is TGTGCCAGCAGCCAACAGGGCCAGAGGGGTGAAAAACTGTTTTTT. V and J are TRBV13 and TRBJ1-4; D is possibly TRBD1 (6 bases). Per germline, CDR1 PRHDT and CDR2 FYEKMQ (reference sequence). Trimming removed 5 bases from V and 7 bases from J, with 17 bases in between. The CDR3 sequence is 15 residues long.

This chain links TRBV12-3 or TRBV12-4 with TRBJ2-1, with D unclear. The V end was cut by 6 bases, the J end by 6 bases, with 18 bases between. This CDR3 is 15 amino acids long. The CDR3 here is CASSPVRSWSNEQFF. Here the CDR3 DNA reads TGTGCCAGCAGCCCGGTTCGAAGCTGGTCCAATGAGCAGTTCTTC.

V and J are TRBV3-1 and TRBJ1-5, with 7 bases aligning to TRBD1. Germline assignment: CDR1 LGHDT and CDR2 YNNKEL (reference sequence). The V gene end was trimmed by 4 bases and the J gene end by 5 bases; junction bases not matched to a gene: 8. The CDR3 loop spans 15 amino acids. CDR3 residues: CASSPGIGQDQPQHF. The CDR3 bases are TGTGCCAGCAGCCCAGGCATTGGACAGGATCAGCCCCAGCATTTT.

The V call is TRBV4-2, the J call TRBJ2-7, with D unclear. Germline CDR1 is LGHNA and CDR2 is YNFKEQ. CDR3 size: 14 residues. The V and J ends lost 0 bases and 0 bases respectively, with 6 bases between them. The DNA for the CDR3 is TGTGCCAGCAGCCAAGACGTGTACTCCTACGAGCAGTACTTC. Translating gives CASSQDVYSYEQYF.

The rearrangement uses TRBV4-2 and TRBJ2-4; D is ambiguous. Trimming removed 1 base from V and 0 bases from J, with 16 bases in between. Germline lookup yields CDR1 LGHNA and CDR2 YNFKEQ. CDR3 length: 18 amino acids. The DNA of the CDR3 is TGTGCCAGCAGCCAAGTGGCTGGCAGTAAGCTAGCCAAAAACATTCAGTACTTC. Its translation: CASSQVAGSKLAKNIQYF.

The sample holds a few counts of this clonotype. V usage is TRBV20-1 and J usage is TRBJ2-7, with a possible D match to TRBD2 (5 bases). The CDR3 has 18 amino acids. Germline CDR1 reads DFQATT; CDR2 reads SNEGSKA (reference sequence). V lost 1 base to trimming and J lost 7 bases, with 29 bases between them. The CDR3 DNA sequence: TGCAGTGCTAGAGGGTTCTTTGGGAATACAAGGGAACCGGGGGAGCAGTACTTC. It encodes CSARGFFGNTREPGEQYF.